The 16 T cell receptor beta chains presented below share a single source sample, sequenced in a study of T cells expressing NK-cell markers. Reanalyzing the 5' RACE reads, TCRdb keeps one entry per CDR3 protein, without DNA. The sample totals about 460,000 distinct CDR3 sequences. The material sequenced was blood T cells: a sorted CD56 or NKG2C T cell subset, CD4+ or CD8+ T cells, or bulk PBMC T cells (not recorded which). The receptor source for this set is a woman aged 45-65 years in good health.

V usage is TRBV11-2 and J usage is TRBJ2-1; TCRdb lists TRBD2, though no DNA is available to test this call. CDR3 length: 16 residues. CDR1 and CDR2 (germline): SGHAT, FQNNGV. CDR3 protein: CASRPSGLADYNEQFF.

The J gene is TRBJ1-1, the V gene TRBV5-1; with no DNA, the TCRdb D assignment of TRBD1 cannot be verified. The CDR3 length is 16 residues. CDR1 is SGHRS and CDR2 is YFSETQ in the germline V gene. This CDR3 is CASSLRIDRGETEAFF.

CDR3 sequence reads: CASSQDVWGLADTEQYF. V is TRBV4-2 and J is TRBJ2-7; TCRdb's D call of TRBD2 is untestable without DNA. Germline V gives CDR1 LGHNA, CDR2 YNFKEQ. The CDR3 spans 17 residues.

The V call is TRBV9, the J call TRBJ2-3; the D call from TCRdb, TRBD2, cannot be confirmed without DNA. This CDR3 comprises 17 residues. Germline CDR1 SGDLS, CDR2 YYNGEE. The CDR3 here is CASSRREGLPSTDTQYF.

V is TRBV14 and J is TRBJ1-4. Germline-derived CDR1 and CDR2 are SGHDN and FVKESK. This CDR3 is 16 amino acids long. CDR3: CASSQDPSRRSEKLFF.

V is TRBV10-2 and J is TRBJ2-1. This CDR3 contains 12 residues. Germline CDR1 WSHSY, CDR2 SAAADI. The CDR3 here is CASSAFQSEQFF.

J is TRBJ1-1 and V is TRBV20-1; TCRdb lists TRBD1, though no DNA is available to test this call. The CDR3 has 15 residues. CDR1 is DFQATT, CDR2 SNEGSKA, per germline (reference sequence). The CDR3 reads CSARDFRGKGTEAFF.

The rearrangement uses TRBV9 and TRBJ1-2. Germline assignment: CDR1 SGDLS and CDR2 YYNGEE. The CDR3 has 14 residues. The CDR3 spells CASSVDQANYGYTF.

This sequence joins TRBV11-2 and TRBJ1-1. Per germline, CDR1 SGHAT and CDR2 FQNNGV. The CDR3 loop spans 14 amino acids. CDR3 amino acids: CASSFAAGNTEAFF.

The chain combines TRBV10-2 with TRBJ1-2; TCRdb's D call, TRBD1, is unchecked because there is no DNA. This CDR3 contains 16 residues. The V gene's germline CDR1 is WSHSY and CDR2 SAAADI. The CDR3 region is CASSPTLTGGSYGYTF.

The rearrangement uses TRBV24-1 and TRBJ2-1; without DNA, the TCRdb call of TRBD2 cannot be checked. The CDR3 consists of 16 residues. Germline CDR1 and CDR2: KGHDR and SFDVKD. This chain's CDR3 is CATSDALSGNYNEQFF.

The gene calls are TRBV30 and TRBJ2-2. This CDR3 has 11 residues. Germline CDR1 and CDR2: GTSNPN and SVGIG (reference sequence). The CDR3 loop reads CAWSRGGELFF.

The rearrangement links TRBV29-1 to TRBJ2-1; there is no DNA to check the TCRdb D call of TRBD2. The germline V gene encodes CDR1 SQVTM and CDR2 ANQGSEA. The CDR3 is 16 amino acids. This chain's CDR3 is CSVGASGRVNHNEQFF.

The CDR3 is CASSLSSNEAFF. The gene calls are TRBV5-1 and TRBJ1-1. CDR1 SGHRS and CDR2 YFSETQ come from the germline V gene. This CDR3 has 12 residues.

The chain combines TRBV5-1 with TRBJ2-1; TCRdb calls TRBD2, which cannot be checked without DNA. Germline CDR1 SGHRS, CDR2 YFSETQ. The CDR3 covers 12 residues. The CDR3 loop reads CASQTGVSEQFF.

J is TRBJ2-2 and V is TRBV5-1; the D gene TCRdb calls, TRBD1, cannot be checked with no DNA. CDR3 length: 16 amino acids. Per the germline V gene, CDR1 is SGHRS and CDR2 is YFSETQ. Here the CDR3 reads CASSLEGGERTGELFF. Full variable domain (missing parts from reference TRBV5-1 and TRBJ2-2): KAGVTQTPRYLIKTRGQQVTLSCSPISGHRSVSWYQQTPGQGLQFLFEYFSETQRNKGNFPGRFSGRQFSNSRSEMNVSTLELGDSALYLCASSLEGGERTGELFFGEGSRLTVL.